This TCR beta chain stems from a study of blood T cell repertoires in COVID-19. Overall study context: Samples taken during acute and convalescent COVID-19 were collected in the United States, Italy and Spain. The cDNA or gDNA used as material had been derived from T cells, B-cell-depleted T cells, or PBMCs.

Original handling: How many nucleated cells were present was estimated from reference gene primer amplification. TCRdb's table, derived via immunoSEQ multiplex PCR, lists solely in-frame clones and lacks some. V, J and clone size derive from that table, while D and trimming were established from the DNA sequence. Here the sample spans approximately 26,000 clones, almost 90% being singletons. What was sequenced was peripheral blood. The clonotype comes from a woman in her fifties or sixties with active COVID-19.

CDR3 loop: CASSLLRQLSRQETQYF. CDR3 nucleotide sequence: TGTGCCAGCAGCTTGCTGAGACAGTTAAGTCGCCAAGAGACCCAGTACTTC. This chain links TRBV5-8 with TRBJ2-5, with a weak D call TRBD1 (5 bases). The germline V gene encodes CDR1 SGHTS and CDR2 YDEGEE. Trimming took 1 base from V and 1 from J, leaving 17 bases between them. The CDR3 runs 17 residues.